Presented here are 22 T cell receptor beta chains from one specimen sequenced in a study of T cell repertoires in ileal Crohn's disease. Generated by immunoSEQ multiplex PCR, the TCRdb table keeps only in-frame clones and is missing some. The sample shows just over 750 clones, 76% of them seen only once. The sample comprised ileal tissue. Source of these receptors: an adult with Crohn's disease.

Comments on this clone: Other DNA sequences within the sample encode an identical CDR3. The chain is built from TRBV11-2 and TRBJ2-7; 9 bases agree with TRBD1. Germline V lookup: CDR1 SGHAT, CDR2 FQNNGV. Trimming at V came to 5 bases and at J to 4 bases, leaving 6 bases not matched to a gene. This CDR3 has 14 amino acids. The CDR3 region is CASSQGQGPYEQYF. The CDR3, as DNA: TGTGCCAGCAGCCAGGGACAGGGCCCGTACGAGCAGTACTTC.

The sample holds a few counts of this clone. The chain uses TRBV9 and TRBJ2-1; 7 nucleotides line up with TRBD2. Germline CDR1 is SGDLS and CDR2 is YYNGEE. Trimming at V came to 3 bases and at J to 0 bases, leaving 0 bases not matched to a gene. There are 14 residues in the CDR3. As DNA, the CDR3 is TGTGCCAGCAGCGCGGGAGGCTCCTACAATGAGCAGTTCTTC. It yields the protein CASSAGGSYNEQFF.

The chain carries TRBV7-9 and TRBJ2-1; D is unresolved. The V end was cut by 8 bases, the J end by 2 bases, with 4 bases between. The CDR3 extends over 11 amino acids. The V gene's germline CDR1 is SEHNR and CDR2 FQNEAQ (reference sequence). The CDR3: CASSPYNEQFF. CDR3 DNA sequence: TGTGCCAGCTCTCCCTACAATGAGCAGTTCTTC.

The chain couples TRBV14 to TRBJ2-1; D is unclear. V shed 1 base and J shed 0 bases, with 10 bases lying between them. Germline loops: CDR1 SGHDN, CDR2 FVKESK. The CDR3 covers 16 residues. The CDR3: CASSQVKSSSYNEQFF. CDR3 coding DNA: TGTGCCAGCAGCCAAGTTAAGTCGAGCTCCTACAATGAGCAGTTCTTC.

The chain carries TRBV18 and TRBJ2-1, with 9 bases matching TRBD2. Per the germline V gene, CDR1 is KGHSH and CDR2 is LQKENI. V shed 2 bases and J 5 bases; nucleotides not matched to a gene: 7. The CDR3 spans 16 residues. This chain's CDR3 is CASSPVRQRGDNEQFF. The CDR3 nucleotides read TGTGCCAGCTCACCAGTGAGGCAGCGGGGGGACAATGAGCAGTTCTTC. Full variable domain (rest looked up from reference TRBV18 and TRBJ2-1): NAGVMQNPRHLVRRRGQEARLRCSPMKGHSHVYWYRQLPEEGLKFMVYLQKENIIDESGMPKERFSAEFPKEGPSILRIQQVVRGDSAAYFCASSPVRQRGDNEQFFGPGTRLTVL.

The chain is built from TRBV28 and TRBJ2-1, with D perhaps matching TRBD2 (5 bases). Germline V CDR1 and CDR2: MDHEN, SYDVKM. CDR3 length equals 15 residues. V shed 7 bases and J shed 3 bases, with 16 bases lying between them. The CDR3 DNA reads TGTGCCAGCACCAAGTGGACTGTTTACTACAATGAGCAGTTCTTC. This codes for CASTKWTVYYNEQFF.

Concerning this clone: A read error may produce the germline difference seen at one junction end. Within the sample, other DNA sequences also encode this same CDR3. The chain joins TRBV4-3 to TRBJ2-2, with no clear D. Germline V gene data show CDR1 as LGHNA and CDR2 as YSLEER. The CDR3 totals 16 residues. CDR3 sequence reads: CASSQVSSDYTGELFF. CDR3 nucleotide sequence: TGCGCCAGCAGTCAAGTATCCAGTGACTACACCGGGGAGCTGTTTTTT.

The chain couples TRBV4-1 to TRBJ1-5, with D uncertain. V was shortened by 1 base and J by 1 base, with 8 bases between the two germline ends. CDR3 length equals 15 residues. Germline V CDR1 and CDR2: MGHRA, YSYEKL. The CDR3 bases are TGCGCCAGCAGCCAAGGGCCCTCGAGCAATCAGCCCCAGCATTTT. Translated, it gives CASSQGPSSNQPQHF.

The CDR3 sequence: CASSLFGHTGSGQPQHF. CDR3 nucleotide sequence: TGTGCCAGCAGTTTATTCGGACATACAGGTTCGGGTCAGCCCCAGCATTTT. V and J are TRBV27 and TRBJ1-5; a possible D gene is TRBD1 (5 bases). The CDR3 spans 17 residues. The germline V gene encodes CDR1 MNHEY and CDR2 SMNVEV (reference sequence). Trimming stripped 1 base from V and 6 bases from J, with 19 bases between.

This clone counts as hyperexpanded. The chain carries TRBV7-9 and TRBJ2-1; 8 bases are shared with TRBD2. The junction had 9 bases not matched to a gene; V was cut back by 2 bases and J by 6 bases. From germline, CDR1 is SEHNR and CDR2 FQNEAQ (reference sequence). CDR3 length: 16 amino acids. DNA for the CDR3: TGTGCCAGCAGCTTATCGGAAAGCGGGAGAGGCAATGAGCAGTTCTTC. The encoded protein is CASSLSESGRGNEQFF.

The chain is built from TRBV6-6 and TRBJ1-1; 9 nucleotides match TRBD1. The CDR3 contains 15 residues. CDR1 is MNHNY, CDR2 SVGAGI, per germline (reference sequence). Trimming removed 2 bases from V and 4 bases from J; junction bases left unmatched: 5. The CDR3 region has the DNA TGTGCCAGCAGTTACCCCGGGACAGGGAGCACTGAAGCTTTCTTT. Protein sequence: CASSYPGTGSTEAFF.

This clone was detected a few times. The rearrangement joins TRBV5-1 to TRBJ2-1; maybe TRBD2 (6 bases). The CDR3 is 13 amino acids. CDR1 and CDR2 (germline): SGHRS, YFSETQ. Between the trimmed V and J ends, which lost 5 bases and 4 bases, there was a span of 10 bases. DNA of the CDR3: TGCGCCAGCAGTGGGGGGTCTTACAATGAGCAGTTCTTC. Protein: CASSGGSYNEQFF.

V gene TRBV5-6 combines with J gene TRBJ2-5, with 7 bases that match TRBD1. The junction had 13 bases not matched to a gene; V was cut back by 2 bases and J by 3 bases. The CDR3 contains 17 residues. CDR1 and CDR2 (germline): SGHDT, YYEEEE. The CDR3 coding sequence is TGTGCCAGCAGCTTCAGGGTGGGGACAGAGATTAAAGAGACCCAGTACTTC. Protein: CASSFRVGTEIKETQYF. The entire variable domain, with the rest obtained from reference TRBV5-6 and TRBJ2-5, is as follows: DAGVTQSPTHLIKTRGQQVTLRCSPKSGHDTVSWYQQALGQGPQFIFQYYEEEERQRGNFPDRFSGHQFPNYSSELNVNALLLGDSALYLCASSFRVGTEIKETQYFGPGTRLLVL.

This chain uses TRBV6-1 with TRBJ1-5; D gene unclear. Germline V gene lookup returns CDR1 MNHNS and CDR2 SASEGT. The CDR3 runs 14 residues. V lost 7 bases, J lost 5 bases, and 15 bases lay in between. Written as DNA, the CDR3 is TGTGCCAGCATGGGTGGGCCATGGGATCAGCCCCAGCATTTT. It encodes CASMGGPWDQPQHF.

The sample holds a few counts of this clone. The rearrangement links TRBV5-1 to TRBJ2-1; 7 bases are shared with TRBD2. This CDR3 region has 16 residues. V lost 0 bases and J lost 5; bases outside the gene matches: 8. Germline V gives CDR1 SGHRS, CDR2 YFSETQ. CDR3 sequence (DNA): TGCGCCAGCAGCTTGGGTCTAGCGGCCTACAACAATGAGCAGTTCTTC. This sequence encodes CASSLGLAAYNNEQFF.

J is TRBJ2-3 and V is TRBV5-1, with 11 bases lining up with TRBD2. Trimming took 10 bases from V and 1 from J; bases not matched to a gene: 17. This CDR3 is built from 18 residues. The germline CDR1 and CDR2 sequences are SGHRS and YFSETQ. DNA of the CDR3: TGCGCCTCCCTCATGGGCACTAGCGGGGGAGGAGGCACAGATACGCAGTATTTT. Protein: CASLMGTSGGGGTDTQYF.

The chain uses TRBV7-2 and TRBJ2-3; 11 bases agree with TRBD2. Germline CDR1 and CDR2: SGHTA and FQGNSA. The CDR3 runs to 15 residues. V lost 5 bases and J lost 5; bases outside the gene matches: 6. CDR3 protein: CASSPTSGIGDTQYF. CDR3 DNA sequence: TGTGCCAGCAGCCCGACTAGCGGGATCGGAGATACGCAGTATTTT.

The count of this clone is one. This sequence joins TRBV5-1 and TRBJ2-7; 10 bases line up with TRBD1. Germline loops: CDR1 SGHRS, CDR2 YFSETQ. The trim removed 4 bases at V and 4 bases at J, leaving 8 bases unmatched. The CDR3 has 15 amino acids. CDR3 loop: CASSTARQGAYEQYF. The CDR3 coding sequence is TGCGCCAGCAGCACAGCTAGACAGGGGGCGTACGAGCAGTACTTC.

This rearrangement joins TRBV27 to TRBJ1-1; 7 bases map to TRBD1. The CDR3 has 13 amino acids. V shed 7 bases and J 2 bases; nucleotides not matched to a gene: 4. CDR1 and CDR2 (germline): MNHEY, SMNVEV (reference sequence). The CDR3 loop is CASTRTGNTEAFF. In nucleotides, the CDR3 is TGTGCCAGCACCCGGACAGGAAACACTGAAGCTTTCTTT.

This chain uses TRBV29-1 with TRBJ2-7; D is unresolved. Germline CDR1 reads SQVTM; CDR2 reads ANQGSEA. Trimming left V 4 bases short and J 0 bases short, with 10 bases between. This CDR3 is built from 13 residues. CDR3 sequence reads: CSVVGLLSYEQYF. The CDR3 DNA reads TGCAGCGTTGTGGGCCTGCTCTCCTACGAGCAGTACTTC.

This chain links TRBV7-9 with TRBJ2-3; D possibly corresponds to TRBD1 (7 bases). The CDR3 extends over 16 amino acids. Trimming removed 5 bases at V and 3 bases at J, with 18 bases between. Germline lookup yields CDR1 SEHNR and CDR2 FQNEAQ (reference sequence). This chain's CDR3 is CASSGHRGSGTDTQYF. The CDR3 region has the DNA TGTGCCAGCAGCGGCCACAGGGGAAGCGGGACAGATACGCAGTATTTT. Full variable domain (missing parts from reference TRBV7-9 and TRBJ2-3): DTGVSQNPRHKITKRGQNVTFRCDPISEHNRLYWYRQTLGQGPEFLTYFQNEAQLEKSRLLSDRFSAERPKGSFSTLEIQRTEQGDSAMYLCASSGHRGSGTDTQYFGPGTRLTVL.

Only a few counts were recorded for this clone. For the CDR3, the DNA is TGCGCCAGCAGTCCAGCCAGGGTCGGGGAGCTGTTTTTT. It translates to CASSPARVGELFF. The V gene is TRBV10-1, the J gene TRBJ2-2; a weak D match, TRBD1 (5 bases). This CDR3 region has 13 residues. V lost 5 bases to trimming and J lost 7 bases, with 11 bases between them. In germline, CDR1 is WNHNN, CDR2 SYGVQD (reference sequence).